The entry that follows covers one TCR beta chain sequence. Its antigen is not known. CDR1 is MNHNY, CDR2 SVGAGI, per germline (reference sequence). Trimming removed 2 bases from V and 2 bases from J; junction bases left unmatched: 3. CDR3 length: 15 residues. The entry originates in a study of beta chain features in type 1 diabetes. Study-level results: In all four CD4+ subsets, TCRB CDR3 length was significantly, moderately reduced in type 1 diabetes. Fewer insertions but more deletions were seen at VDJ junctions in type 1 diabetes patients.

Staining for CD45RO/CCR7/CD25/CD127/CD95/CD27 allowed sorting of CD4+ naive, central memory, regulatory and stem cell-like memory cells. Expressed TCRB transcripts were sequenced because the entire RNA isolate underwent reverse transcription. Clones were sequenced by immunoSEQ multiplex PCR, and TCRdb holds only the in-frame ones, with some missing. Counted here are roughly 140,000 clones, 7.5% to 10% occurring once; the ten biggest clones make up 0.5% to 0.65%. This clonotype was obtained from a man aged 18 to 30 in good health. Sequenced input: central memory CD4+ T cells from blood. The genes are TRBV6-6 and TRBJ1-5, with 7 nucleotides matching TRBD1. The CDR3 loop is CASSYDRVGNQPQHF. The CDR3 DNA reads TGTGCCAGCAGTTACGACAGGGTGGGCAATCAGCCCCAGCATTTT.